Shown below are 30 T cell receptor beta chains from a single sample sequenced in a study of Ad26.COV2.S vaccination and SARS-CoV-2 variants. Data came from immunoSEQ multiplex PCR; TCRdb stores just in-frame clones and leaves some out. The top ten hold 5% of the sample, which has more than 300,000 clones, roughly 91% seen once. The treatment is: some 19 received Ad26.COV2.S at low or high dose, single or two shots; about five received placebo; per-sample allocation not given. Collection of the samples took place on day 63 after the first injection of vaccine or placebo. This sample comprised peripheral blood, obtained in a trial of Ad26.COV2.S vaccine versus placebo. The receptor source for this set is a person aged 18-60 years who received the Ad26.COV2.S COVID-19 vaccine or a placebo.

This clone appeared a single time. The chain recombines TRBV7-9 with TRBJ1-1; D perhaps matches TRBD1 (6 bases). The germline V and J ends were trimmed by 1 base and 5 bases, with 11 bases remaining between them. This CDR3 contains 14 residues. The germline CDR1 and CDR2 sequences are SEHNR and FQNEAQ (reference sequence). CDR3 residues: CASSLVGGLTEAFF. In nucleotides, the CDR3 is TGTGCCAGCAGCTTAGTAGGGGGTTTGACTGAAGCTTTCTTT.

The chain is built from TRBV4-3 and TRBJ1-4, with 8 nucleotides matching TRBD1. The CDR3 is made up of 15 amino acids. Germline CDR1 LGHNA, CDR2 YSLEER. The V segment lost 4 bases and the J segment 7 bases; nucleotides outside the gene matches: 8. Written as DNA, the CDR3 is TGCGCCAGCAGCCGCCTGACAGGGGTCGGTGAAAAACTGTTTTTT. Translation: CASSRLTGVGEKLFF.

The chain employs TRBV6-5 and TRBJ2-7; 9 bases are a match to TRBD2. The ends lost 10 bases at V and 5 bases at J; junction bases unmatched: 9. This CDR3 is built from 13 residues. The germline CDR1 and CDR2 sequences are MNHEY and SVGAGI. The CDR3: CATIAGEDHEQYF. The CDR3 nucleotides are TGTGCCACGATAGCGGGAGAGGACCACGAGCAGTACTTC.

The chain is built from TRBV6-5 and TRBJ2-7; tentatively, D is TRBD1 (6 bases). Germline CDR1 reads MNHEY; CDR2 reads SVGAGI. V lost 7 bases to trimming and J lost 2 bases, with 12 bases between them. There are 13 residues in the CDR3. The CDR3 sequence: CASTDSPAYEQYF. The CDR3 nucleotides are TGTGCCAGCACGGACAGTCCGGCCTACGAGCAGTACTTC.

The V and J genes are TRBV28 and TRBJ2-7; D call uncertain. V shed 2 bases and J shed 7 bases, with 15 bases lying between them. The CDR3 spans 14 residues. Germline loops: CDR1 MDHEN, CDR2 SYDVKM. The CDR3 is CASSLGIVVREQYF. The DNA of the CDR3 is TGTGCCAGCAGTTTAGGAATTGTAGTCCGGGAGCAGTACTTC.

J is TRBJ1-6 and V is TRBV19; 7 bases are shared with TRBD1. Germline CDR1 reads LNHDA; CDR2 reads SQIVND (reference sequence). The CDR3 covers 16 residues. V trimming: 4 bases; J trimming: 6 bases; junction bases outside the gene matches: 9. The CDR3 loop is CASSTGTVRGNSPLHF. The CDR3 DNA follows: TGTGCCAGTAGTACCGGGACAGTGAGGGGTAATTCACCCCTCCACTTT.

The V call is TRBV6-6, the J call TRBJ1-2; 7 nucleotides match TRBD1. Germline V lookup: CDR1 MNHNY, CDR2 SVGAGI (reference sequence). CDR3 length: 15 amino acids. Trimming took 0 bases from V and 2 from J; bases not matched to a gene: 3. The CDR3 here is CASSYSGQPNYGYTF. CDR3 bases: TGTGCCAGCAGTTACTCGGGACAGCCGAACTATGGCTACACCTTC.

The chain uses TRBV28 and TRBJ2-1; 8 nucleotides match TRBD2. J was trimmed by 5 bases and V by 3 bases; bases with no gene match: 6. Germline values: CDR1 MDHEN, CDR2 SYDVKM. The CDR3 runs to 15 residues. CDR3 amino acids: CASSLSTSDNNEQFF. DNA of the CDR3: TGTGCCAGCAGTTTGTCGACTAGCGATAACAATGAGCAGTTCTTC.

The chain couples TRBV5-1 to TRBJ2-1, with no clear D. Looked up from germline, CDR1 is SGHRS and CDR2 is YFSETQ. CDR3 length equals 12 residues. V lost 0 bases, J lost 5 bases, and 3 bases lay in between. Here the CDR3 reads CASSLVHNEQFF. In nucleotides, the CDR3 is TGCGCCAGCAGCTTGGTTCACAATGAGCAGTTCTTC.

The genes are TRBV7-9 and TRBJ1-1, with a weak D call TRBD1 (5 bases). The CDR3 loop spans 13 amino acids. Germline V lookup: CDR1 SEHNR, CDR2 FQNEAQ (reference sequence). Trimming shortened V by 3 bases and J by 4 bases, and 9 bases separated the two germline ends. The CDR3 loop is CASSFQGFTEAFF. CDR3 DNA: TGTGCCAGCAGCTTCCAGGGTTTCACTGAAGCTTTCTTT.

Only one count was recorded for this clone. CDR3 sequence: CASSYPGTGNEKLFF. The CDR3 nucleotides read TGTGCCAGCAGTTACCCCGGGACAGGGAATGAAAAACTGTTTTTT. V and J are TRBV6-6 and TRBJ1-4, with 9 bases that match TRBD1. V lost 2 bases, J lost 5 bases, and 3 bases stayed unmatched. Germline V gene data show CDR1 as MNHNY and CDR2 as SVGAGI (reference sequence). This CDR3 region has 15 residues.

The rearrangement joins TRBV5-1 to TRBJ2-7; TRBD1 matches at 10 bases. V was clipped by 4 bases and J by 6 bases; unmatched bases: 7. The CDR3 is made up of 14 amino acids. Germline V CDR1 and CDR2: SGHRS, YFSETQ. CDR3 coding DNA: TGCGCCAGCAGCCCGGGGACAGGGGAAGTCGAGCAGTACTTC. The encoded protein is CASSPGTGEVEQYF. Based on the CDR3 plus reference TRBV5-1 and TRBJ2-7, the full variable domain is KAGVTQTPRYLIKTRGQQVTLSCSPISGHRSVSWYQQTPGQGLQFLFEYFSETQRNKGNFPGRFSGRQFSNSRSEMNVSTLELGDSALYLCASSPGTGEVEQYFGPGTRLTVT.

This chain uses TRBV6-5 with TRBJ2-3; 8 nucleotides align to TRBD1. Trimming removed 6 bases from V and 1 base from J; junction bases left unmatched: 6. The CDR3 contains 15 residues. CDR1 and CDR2 (germline): MNHEY, SVGAGI. CDR3 region: CASSGDRGGTDTQYF. The CDR3 DNA follows: TGTGCCAGCAGCGGAGACAGGGGAGGCACAGATACGCAGTATTTT.

Only one count was recorded for this clone. This chain links TRBV4-3 with TRBJ2-2; D not resolved. The CDR3 length is 15 residues. Germline CDR1 is LGHNA and CDR2 is YSLEER. The V end was cut by 0 bases, the J end by 1 base, with 6 bases between. The CDR3 nucleotides read TGCGCCAGCAGCCAAGATTCCCTGAACACCGGGGAGCTGTTTTTT. Translating gives CASSQDSLNTGELFF.

This chain links TRBV30 with TRBJ2-2, with D perhaps given as TRBD1 or TRBD2 (5 bases each). Trimming pared 2 bases from V and 4 bases from J, leaving 14 bases between. The germline V gene encodes CDR1 GTSNPN and CDR2 SVGIG (reference sequence). The length of the CDR3 is 15 residues. In DNA, the CDR3 is TGTGCCTGGAGTCCCCAAGGGACGGGCACCGGGGAGCTGTTTTTT. Its translation: CAWSPQGTGTGELFF.

This rearrangement joins TRBV11-2 to TRBJ2-7, with 8 bases identical to TRBD1. CDR1 is SGHAT and CDR2 is FQNNGV in the germline V gene. The V and J ends lost 5 bases and 3 bases, in that order; junction bases with no gene match: 3. The length of the CDR3 is 13 residues. The CDR3 DNA is TGTGCCAGCAGCCGAGGGACAGGCTACGAGCAGTACTTC. It is translated as CASSRGTGYEQYF.

This clone showed up just once. The V and J genes are TRBV6-1 and TRBJ2-1; the D is unclear. V was cut by 1 base and J by 5 bases, with 18 bases left in between. The germline V gene encodes CDR1 MNHNS and CDR2 SASEGT. The CDR3 runs to 17 residues. The chain's CDR3 is CASSEGPPVRANNEQFF. CDR3 in DNA: TGTGCCAGCAGTGAAGGCCCCCCAGTACGGGCTAACAATGAGCAGTTCTTC.

V usage is TRBV9 and J usage is TRBJ2-2; 10 positions match TRBD1. Germline CDR1 is SGDLS and CDR2 is YYNGEE. Germline trimming cut 4 bases from V and 5 bases from J; bases unmatched to any gene: 5. The CDR3 extends over 15 amino acids. CDR3 sequence: CASSTTGGGTGELFF. CDR3 sequence (DNA): TGTGCCAGCAGCACGACAGGGGGCGGGACCGGGGAGCTGTTTTTT. Supplemented by reference TRBV9 and TRBJ2-2, the full variable domain reads DSGVTQTPKHLITATGQRVTLRCSPRSGDLSVYWYQQSLDQGLQFLIQYYNGEERAKGNILERFSAQQFPDLHSELNLSSLELGDSALYFCASSTTGGGTGELFFGEGSRLTVL.

V gene TRBV5-6 combines with J gene TRBJ2-7; perhaps TRBD2 as D (5 bases). Germline assignment: CDR1 SGHDT and CDR2 YYEEEE. Between the trimmed V and J ends, which lost 4 bases and 0 bases, there was a span of 17 bases. CDR3 size: 16 residues. The CDR3 here is CASSPHPSDFSYEQYF. CDR3 sequence (DNA): TGTGCCAGCAGCCCGCATCCCTCGGACTTCTCCTACGAGCAGTACTTC. The full variable domain, rest sourced from reference TRBV5-6 and TRBJ2-7, is DAGVTQSPTHLIKTRGQQVTLRCSPKSGHDTVSWYQQALGQGPQFIFQYYEEEERQRGNFPDRFSGHQFPNYSSELNVNALLLGDSALYLCASSPHPSDFSYEQYFGPGTRLTVT.

The V call is TRBV23-1, the J call TRBJ1-3, with 8 bases identical to TRBD1. TRBV23-1 is sorted into the ORF group, with uncertain function. The CDR3 consists of 15 residues. Trimming at V came to 4 bases and at J to 1 base, leaving 3 bases not matched to a gene. CDR3 bases: TGCGCCAGCAGTCGACACAGGGGGTCTGGAAACACCATATATTTT. Its translation: CASSRHRGSGNTIYF.

This clone was observed a few times. The rearrangement uses TRBV18 and TRBJ1-5; no definite D call. Trimming took 6 bases from V and 6 from J, leaving 15 bases between them. The length of the CDR3 is 14 residues. From germline, CDR1 is KGHSH and CDR2 LQKENI. The CDR3 coding sequence is TGTGCCAGCTCCCTAGCGGGTGCGGGTCAGCCCCAGCATTTT. This sequence encodes CASSLAGAGQPQHF. Full variable domain (outside the CDR3, taken from reference TRBV18 and TRBJ1-5): NAGVMQNPRHLVRRRGQEARLRCSPMKGHSHVYWYRQLPEEGLKFMVYLQKENIIDESGMPKERFSAEFPKEGPSILRIQQVVRGDSAAYFCASSLAGAGQPQHFGDGTRLSIL.

A single count supports this clone. This chain uses TRBV12-3 or TRBV12-4 with TRBJ1-4; the D is unclear. The CDR3 contains 11 residues. Trimming took off 9 bases at V and 5 bases at J, with 7 bases between the two ends. The CDR3 region is CASALNEKLFF. Written as DNA, the CDR3 is TGTGCCAGTGCTCTAAATGAAAAACTGTTTTTT.

The chain is built from TRBV5-6 and TRBJ1-1; a weak D match, TRBD1 (6 bases). V dropped 2 bases and J dropped 3 bases, with 8 bases sitting between them. The CDR3 totals 13 residues. Looked up from germline, CDR1 is SGHDT and CDR2 is YYEEEE. In DNA, the CDR3 is TGTGCCAGCAGCTTTCGACAGGACACTGAAGCTTTCTTT. It encodes CASSFRQDTEAFF.

The V and J genes are TRBV28 and TRBJ2-7, with D possibly TRBD1 on 5 matching bases. Germline assignment: CDR1 MDHEN and CDR2 SYDVKM. The V end lost 5 bases, the J end lost 2 bases, and 13 bases lay between the germline ends. This CDR3 spans 14 amino acids. The CDR3 here is CASSRQWGAYEQYF. CDR3 bases: TGTGCCAGCAGTCGACAATGGGGCGCCTACGAGCAGTACTTC.

This clone was found a few times. The rearrangement joins TRBV20-1 to TRBJ1-1; D unresolved. This CDR3 region has 12 residues. V was clipped by 3 bases and J by 5 bases, with 10 bases between them. The germline V gene encodes CDR1 DFQATT and CDR2 SNEGSKA (reference sequence). CDR3 region: CSASRGGTEAFF. In DNA, the CDR3 is TGCAGTGCTAGTCGGGGTGGAACTGAAGCTTTCTTT.

This clone showed up just a few times. This sequence joins TRBV5-3 and TRBJ1-5, with 7 bases aligning to TRBD1. TRBV5-3 carries the ORF label, with uncertain function. CDR3 length: 19 residues. The J segment lost 0 bases and the V segment lost 0 bases, leaving 12 bases of the junction unmatched. The CDR3 nucleotides are TGTGCCAGAAGCTTGGTTTCGTACTTCGACAGGGATAGCAATCAGCCCCAGCATTTT. It encodes CARSLVSYFDRDSNQPQHF.

The table lists this clone with a few counts. The chain uses TRBV5-5 and TRBJ2-2; tentative D call: TRBD2 (5 bases). Germline-derived CDR1 and CDR2 are SGHKS and YYEKEE (reference sequence). The CDR3 covers 16 residues. Trimming pared 0 bases from V and 0 bases from J, leaving 9 bases between. DNA for the CDR3: TGTGCCAGCAGCTTGGCGGGGTTCGCGAACACCGGGGAGCTGTTTTTT. Its translation: CASSLAGFANTGELFF.

This chain uses TRBV4-1 with TRBJ2-7, with unresolved D. The V gene's germline CDR1 is MGHRA and CDR2 YSYEKL. The CDR3 has 14 residues. Trimming cost V 0 bases and J 3 bases, with 9 bases left between them. The CDR3 region is CASSQEDTDYEQYF. The CDR3 DNA sequence: TGCGCCAGCAGCCAAGAAGACACGGACTACGAGCAGTACTTC.

The J gene is TRBJ1-1, the V gene TRBV6-6, with TRBD1 identical over 7 bases. This CDR3 contains 15 residues. Germline V lookup: CDR1 MNHNY, CDR2 SVGAGI (reference sequence). The trim removed 5 bases at V and 0 bases at J, leaving 6 bases unmatched. The CDR3 sequence is CASSRQGRVNTEAFF. The CDR3 DNA reads as TGTGCCAGCAGTAGACAGGGTCGGGTGAACACTGAAGCTTTCTTT.

V is TRBV7-2 and J is TRBJ2-1, with TRBD2 matching 8 bases. The CDR3 runs 13 residues. Trimming cost V 7 bases and J 6 bases; bases outside gene matches: 5. Germline assignment: CDR1 SGHTA and CDR2 FQGNSA. In DNA form, the CDR3 reads TGTGCCAGCACGGAGCGGGGGATCAATGAGCAGTTCTTC. Protein product: CASTERGINEQFF.